Following are 32 T cell receptor beta chains from one sample sequenced in a study of cytomegalovirus exposure and HLA in healthy donors. In the PCR, 60 Vbeta and 13 Jbeta primers were used. The table came from immunoSEQ multiplex PCR; TCRdb's copy has only in-frame clones and leaves some out. The data contain roughly 98,000 clones, less than 75% of them singletons. Specimen: PBMCs. Receptors were obtained from a woman in her 30s in good health and CMV-seropositive.

This chain joins TRBV27 and TRBJ2-2; D might be TRBD1 (5 bases). The germline V gene has CDR1 MNHEY and CDR2 SMNVEV (reference sequence). Between the trimmed V and J ends, which lost 8 bases and 4 bases, there was a span of 14 bases. The CDR3 has 14 residues. The CDR3 DNA follows: TGTGCCAGCCAGGGTAGCCCTGTCACCGGGGAGCTGTTTTTT. Its protein product is CASQGSPVTGELFF.

This clone was found a few times. The chain has TRBV5-1 and TRBJ2-3; D remains unclear. Germline V gene sequence: CDR1 SGHRS, CDR2 YFSETQ. Deletions cut 2 bases from V and 3 bases from J, with 10 bases between. The CDR3 contains 14 residues. The CDR3 region has the DNA TGCGCCAGCAGCTTAGCTGGTCAAACAGATACGCAGTATTTT. Translating gives CASSLAGQTDTQYF.

This clone showed up just a few times. V is TRBV9 and J is TRBJ2-7; D perhaps matches TRBD1 (6 bases). Trimming shortened V by 3 bases and J by 0 bases, and 16 bases separated the two germline ends. Germline-derived CDR1 and CDR2 are SGDLS and YYNGEE. CDR3 length equals 16 residues. CDR3 nucleotide sequence: TGTGCCAGCAGCGCGTATATGACAGGCGACTCCTACGAGCAGTACTTC. This sequence encodes CASSAYMTGDSYEQYF.

The V and J genes are TRBV11-2 and TRBJ2-3; 12 bases are a match to TRBD2. The junction had 5 bases not matched to a gene; V was cut back by 2 bases and J by 8 bases. The germline V gene has CDR1 SGHAT and CDR2 FQNNGV. The CDR3 is made up of 15 amino acids. The CDR3 DNA follows: TGTGCCAGCAGCTTACTAGCGGGGGGGCTCTTTACGCAGTATTTT. Translating it yields CASSLLAGGLFTQYF.

The chain is built from TRBV5-4 and TRBJ2-2; D remains unclear. Trimming cost V 6 bases and J 6 bases, with 12 bases left between them. Germline V CDR1 and CDR2: SGHNT, YYREEE (reference sequence). The CDR3 is 13 residues long. The DNA for the CDR3 is TGTGCCAGCACCTATGGAGTCCCCGGGGAGCTGTTTTTT. As protein: CASTYGVPGELFF.

This chain links TRBV7-3 with TRBJ1-2; D unresolved. The CDR3 length is 14 residues. The germline gives CDR1 SGHTA, CDR2 FQGTGA. V was trimmed by 1 base and J by 5 bases, leaving 11 bases between them. The CDR3 bases are TGTGCCAGCAGCTTAAGCCCCGGGATTTATGGCTACACCTTC. Translated: CASSLSPGIYGYTF.

This clone showed up just a few times. This chain joins TRBV5-1 and TRBJ2-5, with TRBD2 matching 10 bases. V lost 0 bases to trimming and J lost 2 bases; unmatched junction nucleotides: 1. Looked up from germline, CDR1 is SGHRS and CDR2 is YFSETQ. This CDR3 region has 15 residues. This chain's CDR3 is CASSLGLAGQETQYF. In DNA form, the CDR3 reads TGCGCCAGCAGCTTGGGACTAGCGGGTCAAGAGACCCAGTACTTC.

The chain uses TRBV7-8 and TRBJ2-1, with 8 bases identical to TRBD2. Trimming at V came to 1 base and at J to 3 bases, leaving 2 bases not matched to a gene. The length of the CDR3 is 15 residues. Germline V gene sequence: CDR1 SGHVS, CDR2 FQNEAQ. This CDR3 is CASSLGAGGYNEQFF. CDR3 sequence (DNA): TGTGCCAGCAGCTTAGGTGCGGGGGGCTACAATGAGCAGTTCTTC.

The V call is TRBV6-8, the J call TRBJ1-6; tentatively, D is TRBD1 (6 bases). The V end lost 8 bases, the J end lost 4 bases, and 9 bases lay between the germline ends. CDR1 is MNHGY and CDR2 is SAAAGT in the germline V gene. This CDR3 contains 13 residues. CDR3 protein: CASLRGYNSPLHF. The CDR3 DNA follows: TGTGCCAGCCTAAGGGGGTATAATTCACCCCTCCACTTT.

The genes are TRBV5-8 and TRBJ2-1; 7 bases line up with TRBD1. V was pared by 4 bases and J by 0 bases, with 13 bases of the junction left unmatched. CDR1 is SGHTS and CDR2 is YDEGEE in the germline V gene. The CDR3 length is 18 residues. CDR3 loop: CASSLTGETGHSYNEQFF. For the CDR3, the DNA is TGTGCCAGCAGCCTAACCGGTGAGACAGGGCACTCCTACAATGAGCAGTTCTTC.

The chain carries TRBV2 and TRBJ1-4, with TRBD1 matching 7 bases. CDR3 size: 13 residues. Trimming at V came to 6 bases and at J to 7 bases, leaving 5 bases not matched to a gene. Germline V gives CDR1 SNHLY, CDR2 FYNNEI. The CDR3: CASRLDRVEKLFF. CDR3 sequence (DNA): TGTGCCAGCAGACTAGACAGGGTTGAAAAACTGTTTTTT.

The chain uses TRBV2 and TRBJ2-7; TRBD1 might be the D (5 bases). Germline assignment: CDR1 SNHLY and CDR2 FYNNEI. The CDR3 runs 15 residues. V was pared by 6 bases and J by 0 bases, with 15 bases between. The CDR3 nucleotides are TGTGCCAGCAGACAGACAGAATCTAACTCCTACGAGCAGTACTTC. Translated, it gives CASRQTESNSYEQYF.

A few counts support this clone. The chain carries TRBV11-2 and TRBJ2-7; D gene unclear. V was shortened by 5 bases and J by 1 base, with 3 bases between the two germline ends. In germline, CDR1 is SGHAT, CDR2 FQNNGV. This CDR3 has 11 amino acids. Here the CDR3 reads CASSRSYEQYF. As DNA, the CDR3 is TGTGCCAGCAGCCGTTCCTACGAGCAGTACTTC.

This chain uses TRBV7-6 with TRBJ2-3, with D maybe TRBD2 (5 bases). Trimming took 1 base from V and 5 from J, leaving 10 bases between them. CDR1 and CDR2 from the germline V gene are SGHVS and FNYEAQ. This CDR3 has 14 amino acids. CDR3 protein: CASSLVGLQDTQYF. The CDR3 nucleotides read TGTGCCAGCAGCTTAGTAGGACTTCAAGATACGCAGTATTTT.

V and J are TRBV11-2 and TRBJ1-1; D not certain. The V gene lost 5 bases and the J gene lost 1 base, with 8 bases spanning the gap. CDR3 length equals 13 residues. Per the germline V gene, CDR1 is SGHAT and CDR2 is FQNNGV. The CDR3 here is CASSTTKNTEAFF. In DNA, the CDR3 is TGTGCCAGCAGCACTACCAAGAACACTGAAGCTTTCTTT.

CDR3 DNA: TGTGCCAGCAGGTCAGGGAAAAAACTGTTTTTT. As protein: CASRSGKKLFF. The rearrangement links TRBV27 to TRBJ1-4, with D possibly TRBD1 on 5 matching bases. Per the germline V gene, CDR1 is MNHEY and CDR2 is SMNVEV (reference sequence). The CDR3 extends over 11 amino acids. V shed 6 bases and J shed 9 bases, with 8 bases lying between them.

The V gene is TRBV6-6, the J gene TRBJ1-2; TRBD1 might be the D (6 bases). The CDR3 has 13 amino acids. Trimming pared 7 bases from V and 5 bases from J, leaving 14 bases between. The germline gives CDR1 MNHNY, CDR2 SVGAGI (reference sequence). CDR3 in amino acids: CASISSDSYGYTF. CDR3 bases: TGTGCCAGCATCTCCTCGGACAGTTATGGCTACACCTTC.

Written as DNA, the CDR3 is TGTGCCAGCAGGAGGGACAGTCTGAGTGGAAACACCATATATTTT. This sequence encodes CASRRDSLSGNTIYF. The V and J genes are TRBV27 and TRBJ1-3; TRBD1 agrees at 7 bases. CDR1 MNHEY and CDR2 SMNVEV come from the germline V gene (reference sequence). With V trimmed by 6 bases and J by 3 bases, 8 bases remained unmatched. This CDR3 is 15 amino acids long.

V usage is TRBV4-3 and J usage is TRBJ2-7; no reliable D call. CDR1 and CDR2 from the germline V gene are LGHNA and YSLEER. The CDR3 totals 14 residues. Trimming removed 1 base from V and 4 bases from J, with 11 bases in between. The CDR3 region has the DNA TGCGCCAGCAGCCAAGCTCGCGGCTGGTACGAGCAGTACTTC. Residues: CASSQARGWYEQYF.

The chain couples TRBV7-6 to TRBJ2-1; possibly TRBD2 for D (5 bases). The CDR3 has 15 residues. V shed 4 bases and J shed 2 bases, with 12 bases lying between them. Germline lookup yields CDR1 SGHVS and CDR2 FNYEAQ. CDR3 sequence: CASSSSSLPYNEQFF. CDR3 DNA: TGTGCCAGCAGCTCTAGCAGTCTCCCCTACAATGAGCAGTTCTTC.

This clone came up a few times. The rearrangement links TRBV7-9 to TRBJ1-1; D unresolved. Germline values: CDR1 SEHNR, CDR2 FQNEAQ (reference sequence). V was clipped by 2 bases and J by 1 base, with 8 bases between them. The CDR3 runs 14 residues. The CDR3 nucleotides are TGTGCCAGCAGCTTAAACGCAGGGAACACTGAAGCTTTCTTT. Translation: CASSLNAGNTEAFF. Full variable domain (remainder filled in from reference TRBV7-9 and TRBJ1-1): DTGVSQNPRHKITKRGQNVTFRCDPISEHNRLYWYRQTLGQGPEFLTYFQNEAQLEKSRLLSDRFSAERPKGSFSTLEIQRTEQGDSAMYLCASSLNAGNTEAFFGQGTRLTVV.

The CDR3 DNA reads as TGTGCCAGCAAAGACCCGATTGAGGAGCAGTACTTC. As protein: CASKDPIEEQYF. V and J are TRBV2 and TRBJ2-5; D is unclear. Germline V gene data show CDR1 as SNHLY and CDR2 as FYNNEI. The CDR3 has 12 residues. Trimming shortened V by 7 bases and J by 11 bases, and 17 bases separated the two germline ends.

The chain carries TRBV18 and TRBJ1-5; 11 bases agree with TRBD1. V was clipped by 5 bases and J by 0 bases; unmatched bases: 6. CDR1 is KGHSH and CDR2 is LQKENI in the germline V gene. The CDR3 sequence is 17 residues long. The CDR3 DNA reads TGTGCCAGCTCATACGGACAGGGGGCTTATAGCAATCAGCCCCAGCATTTT. Protein: CASSYGQGAYSNQPQHF.

This clone was recorded only once. The genes are TRBV4-3 and TRBJ1-1; possibly TRBD1 for D (6 bases). Germline V CDR1 and CDR2: LGHNA, YSLEER. The CDR3 totals 13 residues. V dropped 6 bases and J dropped 7 bases, with 15 bases sitting between them. The CDR3 is CASRLQGTGEAFF. The CDR3 coding sequence is TGCGCCAGCAGGCTACAGGGAACGGGTGAAGCTTTCTTT.

The chain combines TRBV27 with TRBJ2-1; 7 bases are shared with TRBD1. The CDR3 is 17 residues long. Germline CDR1 reads MNHEY; CDR2 reads SMNVEV (reference sequence). V lost 1 base to trimming and J lost 5 bases; unmatched junction nucleotides: 11. CDR3: CASSLFSVGDRDNEQFF. As DNA, the CDR3 is TGTGCCAGCAGTTTATTTTCGGTTGGGGACAGAGACAATGAGCAGTTCTTC.

The chain has TRBV5-1 and TRBJ1-1, with D possibly matching TRBD1 (5 bases). The CDR3 loop spans 14 amino acids. The V end lost 4 bases, the J end lost 4 bases, and 14 bases lay between the germline ends. Germline V CDR1 and CDR2: SGHRS, YFSETQ. The CDR3: CASSNAQGRTEAFF. The CDR3 DNA sequence: TGCGCCAGCAGCAACGCCCAGGGCCGCACTGAAGCTTTCTTT.

The V gene is TRBV7-3, the J gene TRBJ2-6; D perhaps matches TRBD2 (6 bases). The V gene's germline CDR1 is SGHTA and CDR2 FQGTGA. The CDR3 consists of 16 residues. Trimming took 1 base from V and 0 from J, leaving 7 bases between them. This CDR3 reads CASSLMGGSGANVLTF. The CDR3 DNA sequence: TGTGCCAGCAGCTTAATGGGAGGCTCTGGGGCCAACGTCCTGACTTTC.

This clone was counted between two and nine times. The chain carries TRBV5-1 and TRBJ2-5, with TRBD2 identical over 14 bases. This CDR3 has 17 amino acids. The germline V gene has CDR1 SGHRS and CDR2 YFSETQ. Losses at the gene ends were 2 bases for V and 5 bases for J; bases not matched to a gene: 8. The CDR3 bases are TGCGCCAGCAGCTTTGGTCGACTAGCGGGGGGGCGGGAGACCCAGTACTTC. Translating gives CASSFGRLAGGRETQYF.

V gene TRBV21-1 combines with J gene TRBJ1-2; the listed D gene, TRBD1, was not tested against the DNA. TRBV21-1 is described as a pseudogene. There are 15 residues in the CDR3. CDR3 residues: CASSKAYRGQDGYTF. As DNA, the CDR3 is TGTGCCAGCAGCAAAGCTTATAGGGGGCAAGATGGCTACACCTTC.

The V call is TRBV7-2, the J call TRBJ1-5; D is unresolved. The V gene's germline CDR1 is SGHTA and CDR2 FQGNSA. V lost 3 bases and J 9 bases, leaving 9 bases between the germline ends. The CDR3 is 12 residues long. CDR3 amino acids: CASSLSLSPQHF. The DNA for the CDR3 is TGTGCCAGCAGCTTGAGCTTATCGCCCCAGCATTTT.

This clone was recorded a few times. The J gene is TRBJ1-6, the V gene TRBV19; D not certain. Germline CDR1 is LNHDA and CDR2 is SQIVND (reference sequence). CDR3 size: 14 residues. V was cut by 2 bases and J by 5 bases, with 7 bases left in between. CDR3 DNA: TGTGCCAGTAGTATATCCGGGGATAATTCACCCCTCCACTTT. Protein product: CASSISGDNSPLHF.

This chain joins TRBV6-1 and TRBJ2-3; TRBD1 matches at 11 bases. Trimming took 6 bases from V and 0 from J; bases not matched to a gene: 2. The CDR3 contains 15 residues. Per the germline V gene, CDR1 is MNHNS and CDR2 is SASEGT. The CDR3 protein is CASRGQGVSTDTQYF. The CDR3 region has the DNA TGTGCCAGCAGGGGACAGGGGGTTAGCACAGATACGCAGTATTTT.